One sample yielded the 11 T cell receptor beta chains listed below, sequenced in a study of glioma-infiltrating T cells after dendritic cell vaccination. Profiled with immunoSEQ multiplex PCR; TCRdb holds only in-frame clones, not every one. The data hold tens of thousands of clones, with over 90% observed a single time. Sequenced material: blood, taken before dendritic cell vaccination. The receptors derive from a human donor with glioblastoma.

The genes are TRBV7-8 and TRBJ1-4; tentative D call: TRBD1 (6 bases). Trimming stripped 5 bases from V and 0 bases from J, with 19 bases between. CDR1 and CDR2 from the germline V gene are SGHVS and FQNEAQ. This CDR3 is 18 amino acids long. The CDR3 DNA reads TGTGCCAGCAGCGAAGGGGGGGTCCGGTATGCAACTAATGAAAAACTGTTTTTT. As protein: CASSEGGVRYATNEKLFF.

The V gene is TRBV6-1, the J gene TRBJ1-6; D is uncertain. CDR3 length: 13 amino acids. Trimming left V 8 bases short and J 10 bases short, with 15 bases between. The germline V gene has CDR1 MNHNS and CDR2 SASEGT. This CDR3 is CASLPGAGSPLHF. The CDR3 nucleotides read TGTGCCAGCTTGCCGGGCGCGGGGTCACCCCTCCACTTT.

This rearrangement joins TRBV10-3 to TRBJ2-5; 9 nucleotides match TRBD1. The last part of the DNA fits TRBJ2-7 better; the J call may be wrong. Germline CDR1 and CDR2: ENHRY and SYGVKD. CDR3 length: 16 amino acids. DNA for the CDR3: TGTGCCATCAGTGACCCGGGGACAGGGTTGTCCTACGAGCAGTACTTC. Translating it yields CAISDPGTGLSYEQYF.

The rearrangement links TRBV10-2 to TRBJ1-5, with 12 bases lining up with TRBD1. Trimming at V came to 7 bases and at J to 7 bases, leaving 8 bases not matched to a gene. The germline V gene has CDR1 WSHSY and CDR2 SAAADI. The CDR3 length is 15 residues. DNA of the CDR3: TGCGCCAGCAAGTCCGGGACAGGGGGCGGGCAGCCCCAGCATTTT. The encoded protein is CASKSGTGGGQPQHF.

The chain uses TRBV7-9 and TRBJ2-5; TRBD2 matches at 10 bases. CDR1 is SEHNR, CDR2 FQNEAQ, per germline (reference sequence). The CDR3 is made up of 15 amino acids. V shed 5 bases and J 4 bases; nucleotides not matched to a gene: 7. Here the CDR3 DNA reads TGTGCCAGCAGCCCTCTAGCGGGGGCTCGAGAGACCCAGTACTTC. Its translation: CASSPLAGARETQYF. The whole variable domain, remainder taken from reference TRBV7-9 and TRBJ2-5, is DTGVSQNPRHKITKRGQNVTFRCDPISEHNRLYWYRQTLGQGPEFLTYFQNEAQLEKSRLLSDRFSAERPKGSFSTLEIQRTEQGDSAMYLCASSPLAGARETQYFGPGTRLLVL.

This sequence joins TRBV18 and TRBJ2-3; weak D call: TRBD1 (7 bases). The ends were cut back, 6 bases at V and 1 base at J, with 14 bases in the middle. This CDR3 comprises 15 residues. CDR1 and CDR2 from the germline V gene are KGHSH and LQKENI. The CDR3 spells CASSQGGRGTDTQYF. CDR3 nucleotide sequence: TGTGCCAGCTCCCAGGGGGGCAGGGGCACAGATACGCAGTATTTT.

This sequence joins TRBV7-9 and TRBJ2-1; TRBD1 matches at 8 bases. This CDR3 contains 15 residues. Germline V CDR1 and CDR2: SEHNR, FQNEAQ (reference sequence). V was clipped by 2 bases and J by 6 bases; unmatched bases: 6. CDR3 amino acids: CASSLWDRPLNEQFF. The CDR3 DNA reads as TGTGCCAGCAGCTTATGGGACAGGCCACTCAATGAGCAGTTCTTC.

The chain couples TRBV7-9 to TRBJ1-2, with 7 bases lining up with TRBD1. V was clipped by 5 bases and J by 5 bases; unmatched bases: 17. The CDR3 runs to 17 residues. Germline loops: CDR1 SEHNR, CDR2 FQNEAQ (reference sequence). This CDR3 reads CASSPSRARQGDYGYTF. CDR3 nucleotide sequence: TGTGCCAGCAGCCCGAGCCGGGCGCGACAGGGTGATTATGGCTACACCTTC.

The chain recombines TRBV18 with TRBJ1-2; 7 bases match TRBD1. V was pared by 7 bases and J by 4 bases, with 12 bases of the junction left unmatched. The germline CDR1 and CDR2 sequences are KGHSH and LQKENI. CDR3 length: 15 residues. The CDR3 loop reads CASLPNRDSLYGYTF. CDR3 nucleotides: TGTGCCAGCTTACCGAACCGGGACAGTCTCTATGGCTACACCTTC.

V and J are TRBV5-1 and TRBJ1-2, with D unclear. CDR1 is SGHRS and CDR2 is YFSETQ in the germline V gene. Deletions cut 0 bases from V and 8 bases from J, with 17 bases between. The CDR3 is 15 amino acids. CDR3 sequence (DNA): TGCGCCAGCAGCTTGGCCCCAGGCGCCTCTGGGGGCTACACCTTC. Translated, it gives CASSLAPGASGGYTF.

The chain couples TRBV29-1 to TRBJ2-5; TRBD2 aligns across 7 bases. The J segment lost 2 bases and the V segment lost 6 bases, leaving 0 bases of the junction unmatched. The CDR3 loop spans 11 amino acids. CDR1 and CDR2 from the germline V gene are SQVTM and ANQGSEA. DNA for the CDR3: TGCAGCGTACTAGCGCAAGAGACCCAGTACTTC. Its protein product is CSVLAQETQYF.